A selection of T cell receptor beta chains follows, all from one sample in a study of response to subunit inactivated influenza vaccine. TCRdb used MiXCR to reprocess the RT-PCR reads, holding one entry per CDR3 protein. In the table there are 710,000 or so distinct CDR3 sequences, 15% to 19% of which are singletons. The source was PBMCs from blood, collected 12 days after vaccination. All receptors come from a man aged 45-65 years who received an inactivated influenza vaccine. The CDR3 runs from the conserved cysteine through the conserved F or W. Each record gives: D gene, clone size, J gene, V gene, CDR3 DNA, CDR3 protein. D genes are given only for firm matches. A row's size may be missing; if present it is once, few, many or a size class.

TRBD1	NA	TRBJ2-7	TRBV5-1	TGCGCCAGCAGCTTCGGGACAGCATTTTACGAGCAGTACTTC	CASSFGTAFYEQYF
NA	few	TRBJ2-5	TRBV20-1	TGCAGTGCTAGGGCGATCTTTCAAGAGACCCAGTACTTC	CSARAIFQETQYF
NA	few	TRBJ1-5	TRBV30	TGTGCCTGGGCCAACAGAGATAATCAGCCCCAGCATTTT	CAWANRDNQPQHF
NA	NA	TRBJ1-6	TRBV10-3	TGTGCCATCACTAAGGGTGATAATTCACCCCTCCACTTT	CAITKGDNSPLHF
TRBD2	NA	TRBJ2-3	TRBV7-9	TGTGCCAGCAGCTTCCAAGCGGGGCCAGATACGCAGTATTTT	CASSFQAGPDTQYF
TRBD1	many	TRBJ2-5	TRBV12-3/TRBV12-4	TGTGCCAGCAGTGTAGGGACAGCCCTTGTGGGGACCCAGTACTTC	CASSVGTALVGTQYF
NA	many	TRBJ1-3	TRBV5-1	TGCGCCAGCAGCGGAGGCTACTCTGGAAACACCATATATTTT	CASSGGYSGNTIYF
NA	many	TRBJ2-1	TRBV28	TGTGCCAGCAGAGAGGGACAAGAGCAGTTCTTC	CASREGQEQFF
NA	few	TRBJ2-5	TRBV4-3	TGCGCCAGCAGCCAAGATCTTGGGTGGTCAGAGACCCAGTACTTC	CASSQDLGWSETQYF
TRBD1	NA	TRBJ1-1	TRBV19	TGTGCCAGTAGAACCGGGACAGGTGGGTGGAACACTGAAGCTTTCTTT	CASRTGTGGWNTEAFF
TRBD1	few	TRBJ2-7	TRBV10-3	TGTGCCATCAGAGGACAGGGCGGCGAGCAGTACTTC	CAIRGQGGEQYF
TRBD1	few	TRBJ1-2	TRBV5-6	TGTGCCAGCAGCTTCAGACAGGGCCCAACTAACTATGGCTACACCTTC	CASSFRQGPTNYGYTF
NA	NA	TRBJ2-3	TRBV29-1	TGCAGCGTCTCCGCAAGGACACGGGGGCCAGATACGCAGTATTTT	CSVSARTRGPDTQYF
TRBD1	few	TRBJ2-2	TRBV29-1	TGCAGCGTTCCGGGACAGCCATACACCGGGGAGCTGTTTTTT	CSVPGQPYTGELFF
TRBD2	NA	TRBJ2-5	TRBV28	TGTGCCAGCAGCTACGGGACTAGCGGGAAAAAGACCCAGTACTTC	CASSYGTSGKKTQYF
TRBD1	NA	TRBJ1-1	TRBV11-2	TGTGCCAGCAGCTTTGGTAGGATTGGACAGGGTTTAGGCACTGAAGCTTTCTTT	CASSFGRIGQGLGTEAFF
NA	NA	TRBJ1-1	TRBV5-1	TGCGCCAGCTCCCCTAATTCAGGACGTAACACTGAAGCTTTCTTT	CASSPNSGRNTEAFF
TRBD2	few	TRBJ2-1	TRBV3-1	TGTGCCAGCAGCCAGAGTCCAACTTTAGCGGGAGGGGATGAGCAGTTCTTC	CASSQSPTLAGGDEQFF
TRBD1	NA	TRBJ1-3	TRBV4-3	TGCGCCAGCAGCCAGCTTTTTAAGGGGGCTAACACCATATATTTT	CASSQLFKGANTIYF
NA	few	TRBJ1-1	TRBV28	TGTGCCAGCAAGTCCACGAACACTGAAGCTTTCTTT	CASKSTNTEAFF
NA	NA	TRBJ1-1	TRBV25-1	TGTGCCAGCCGCGACGGTGGCACTGAAGCTTTCTTT	CASRDGGTEAFF
NA	NA	TRBJ1-1	TRBV20-1	TGCAGTGCTAAAGGGACGACCAACACTGAAGCTTTCTTT	CSAKGTTNTEAFF
TRBD2	few	TRBJ2-7	TRBV29-1	TGCAGCGTTGAAGATCCACTCAGGGAGGGCTCCTACGAGCAGTACTTC	CSVEDPLREGSYEQYF
TRBD2	NA	TRBJ2-1	TRBV4-1	TGCGCCAGCAGCCACCCCGGGACTAGCGGTTACAATGAGCAGTTCTTC	CASSHPGTSGYNEQFF
TRBD1	few	TRBJ1-2	TRBV29-1	TGCAACGTTCGGGACAGGGATAACTATGGCTACACCTTC	CNVRDRDNYGYTF
TRBD1	NA	TRBJ1-2	TRBV7-2	TGTGCCAGCAGCCCCGCCGGGACAGACCTTAACTATGGCTACACCTTC	CASSPAGTDLNYGYTF
TRBD2	NA	TRBJ2-5	TRBV18	TGTGCCAGCTCACCGGTTCACGGGGGGGAGACCCAGTACTTC	CASSPVHGGETQYF
NA	few	TRBJ2-1	TRBV11-1	TGTGCCAGCAGCTTTAGTTGGCGGGTGAGCTACAATGAGCAGTTCTTC	CASSFSWRVSYNEQFF
NA	NA	TRBJ2-6	TRBV6-2/TRBV6-3	TGTGCCAGCAGGACCTCAGGGTATGGGGCCAACGTCCTGACTTTC	CASRTSGYGANVLTF
NA	NA	TRBJ1-2	TRBV10-3	TGTGCCATCACTGGGCAGGAACTTAACTATGGCTACACCTTC	CAITGQELNYGYTF
TRBD2	NA	TRBJ2-5	TRBV3-1	TGTGCCAGCAGCCAAGGGGTGTTAGCGGGGACGGAGACCCAGTACTTC	CASSQGVLAGTETQYF
TRBD2	few	TRBJ2-4	TRBV7-2	TGTGCCAGCACGGGGGGGGAGGGCAAAAACATTCAGTACTTC	CASTGGEGKNIQYF
TRBD1	many	TRBJ1-6	TRBV10-3	TGTGCCATCAGTGACGGGGCAGGGGGCTCCTATAATTCACCCCTCCACTTT	CAISDGAGGSYNSPLHF
TRBD2	few	TRBJ2-5	TRBV20-1	TGCAGTGCTAGAGCGGTCCTTTCGGGAGGTAGAGAGACCCAGTACTTC	CSARAVLSGGRETQYF
NA	NA	TRBJ2-3	TRBV18	TGTGCCAGCTCACCGGACGGCGGTACGCAGTATTTT	CASSPDGGTQYF
NA	few	TRBJ2-7	TRBV20-1	TGCAGTCCTACGCCGGGGGTCGGCGAGCAGTACTTC	CSPTPGVGEQYF
NA	few	TRBJ1-2	TRBV5-4	TGTGCCAGCAGTCCGGGGAGCGGAGCTAACTATGGCTACACCTTC	CASSPGSGANYGYTF
TRBD2	NA	TRBJ2-5	TRBV20-1	TGCAGTGCTGTCGGGGCTAGCGGGGGGCTCCAAGAGACCCAGTACTTC	CSAVGASGGLQETQYF
NA	NA	TRBJ1-1	TRBV15	TGTGCCACCAGCAGAGAGGGGAGGTCTGAAGCTTTCTTT	CATSREGRSEAFF
NA	NA	TRBJ2-2	TRBV5-1	TGCGCCAGCAGCTTGGGCAGGTCATCGAACACCGGGGAGCTGTTTTTT	CASSLGRSSNTGELFF